These 25 T cell receptor beta chains were sequenced from one sample in a study of OX40 agonist ivuxolimab in advanced cancers. Using immunoSEQ multiplex PCR, the repertoire was profiled, and TCRdb retains in-frame clones only, with some absent. The data hold some 15,000 clones, with nearly 95% observed a single time. The sample consisted of CD4+ or CD8+ T cells sorted from blood, taken in a trial of the OX40 agonist ivuxolimab. The receptors come from an adult with an advanced solid tumor such as melanoma, head and neck, liver or kidney cancer.

The chain joins TRBV4-2 to TRBJ2-7, with TRBD2 matching 7 bases. The CDR3 is 15 amino acids. V was pared by 3 bases and J by 3 bases, with 8 bases of the junction left unmatched. The germline CDR1 and CDR2 sequences are LGHNA and YNFKEQ. The CDR3 here is CASSHFTGGGYEQYF. CDR3 sequence (DNA): TGTGCCAGCAGCCATTTCACGGGGGGAGGCTACGAGCAGTACTTC.

This chain joins TRBV9 and TRBJ2-7; 13 bases are a match to TRBD2. J was trimmed by 0 bases and V by 0 bases; bases with no gene match: 3. This CDR3 has 17 amino acids. The germline V gene encodes CDR1 SGDLS and CDR2 YYNGEE. The chain's CDR3 is CASSVGLAGGPSYEQYF. The CDR3 DNA follows: TGTGCCAGCAGCGTAGGACTAGCGGGAGGCCCCTCCTACGAGCAGTACTTC.

In DNA form, the CDR3 reads TGTGCCAGCAGCTCCCCCGGGGGACTAGCCCCCACAGATACGCAGTATTTT. Its protein product is CASSSPGGLAPTDTQYF. The J gene is TRBJ2-3, the V gene TRBV27; 9 nucleotides line up with TRBD2. Germline V CDR1 and CDR2: MNHEY, SMNVEV (reference sequence). This CDR3 region has 17 residues. V was clipped by 6 bases and J by 2 bases; unmatched bases: 12.

This chain links TRBV9 with TRBJ2-5, with 8 bases lining up with TRBD2. The DNA end lines up better with TRBJ2-7; the J call may be wrong. The CDR3 is 16 amino acids. Germline loops: CDR1 SGDLS, CDR2 YYNGEE. The CDR3 region has the DNA TGTGCCAGCAGCGGACCCCACAGCGCGGGGGGTTACGAGCAGTACTTC. Translating gives CASSGPHSAGGYEQYF.

The chain is built from TRBV30 and TRBJ2-7; 7 bases match TRBD1. This CDR3 region has 13 residues. After removal of 3 bases from V and 1 base from J, the junction contained 3 bases not matched to a gene. The germline V gene has CDR1 GTSNPN and CDR2 SVGIG (reference sequence). The CDR3, as DNA: TGTGCCTGGAGCTGGGGACAGTCCTACGAGCAGTACTTC. Protein sequence: CAWSWGQSYEQYF. The whole variable domain, remainder taken from reference TRBV30 and TRBJ2-7, is SQTIHQWPATLVQPVGSPLSLECTVEGTSNPNLYWYRQAAGRGLQLLFYSVGIGQISSEVPQNLSASRPQDRQFILSSKKLLLSDSGFYLCAWSWGQSYEQYFGPGTRLTVT.

The chain combines TRBV21-1 with TRBJ1-5; no check of the table's D call, TRBD1, against the DNA was made. TRBV21-1 is marked as a pseudogene. CDR3 length equals 11 residues. The CDR3 loop is CASSRAPLQHF. The DNA for the CDR3 is TGTGCCAGCAGCAGGGCACCCCTCCAGCATTTT.

The chain employs TRBV4-3 and TRBJ2-5; 8 bases match TRBD1. J gave up 1 base and V 2 bases, and 6 bases lay outside the gene matches. The CDR3 runs 16 residues. Germline lookup yields CDR1 LGHNA and CDR2 YSLEER. The CDR3 spells CASSQRLDRVQETQYF. The CDR3 DNA reads as TGCGCCAGCAGCCAAAGGTTGGACAGGGTCCAAGAGACCCAGTACTTC.

The chain couples TRBV7-8 to TRBJ2-7; TRBD1 is a possible D gene (6 bases). The CDR3 is 14 amino acids. The germline gives CDR1 SGHVS, CDR2 FQNEAQ. V lost 5 bases and J lost 3, with 14 bases in between. CDR3 in amino acids: CASSPQTGLYEQYF. The DNA for the CDR3 is TGTGCCAGCAGCCCCCAGACAGGTCTCTACGAGCAGTACTTC.

J is TRBJ2-7 and V is TRBV28; the match to TRBD2 covers 12 bases. CDR1 and CDR2 from the germline V gene are MDHEN and SYDVKM. Trimming removed 3 bases from V and 2 bases from J; junction bases left unmatched: 17. This CDR3 has 20 residues. In DNA, the CDR3 is TGTGCCAGCAGTTTCCCCCCCTGGAACAGGACTAGCGGGACCCCCTACGAGCAGTACTTC. The encoded protein is CASSFPPWNRTSGTPYEQYF.

The CDR3 here is CAISESNYGGRETQYF. As DNA, the CDR3 is TGTGCCATCAGTGAGTCGAACTACGGGGGCCGGGAGACCCAGTACTTC. V and J are TRBV10-3 and TRBJ2-5; D is tentatively TRBD1 or TRBD2 (6 bases each). CDR1 ENHRY and CDR2 SYGVKD come from the germline V gene. This CDR3 region has 16 residues. V was shortened by 0 bases and J by 5 bases, with 16 bases between the two germline ends.

The chain joins TRBV28 to TRBJ1-1; no firm D call. Germline lookup yields CDR1 MDHEN and CDR2 SYDVKM. V lost 2 bases and J 6 bases, leaving 10 bases between the germline ends. CDR3 length equals 13 residues. CDR3 in DNA: TGTGCCAGCAGTTTAAGCGGGGAACCTGAAGCTTTCTTT. It specifies CASSLSGEPEAFF.

V usage is TRBV7-6 and J usage is TRBJ2-1; TRBD1 might be the D (5 bases). V lost 1 base and J 1 base, leaving 11 bases between the germline ends. This CDR3 comprises 16 residues. Germline V gene data show CDR1 as SGHVS and CDR2 as FNYEAQ. The CDR3 DNA is TGTGCCAGCAGCTTAGGGGGCTTGGGGTCCTACAATGAGCAGTTCTTC. It encodes CASSLGGLGSYNEQFF.

CDR3 in DNA: TGCAGTGCTAGAGATCGACCAGAACAGTATTTT. It yields the protein CSARDRPEQYF. This rearrangement joins TRBV20-1 to TRBJ2-3; D is unresolved. Germline loops: CDR1 DFQATT, CDR2 SNEGSKA (reference sequence). This CDR3 region has 11 residues. V was shortened by 0 bases and J by 12 bases, with 10 bases between the two germline ends.

This clone was recorded once. The same CDR3 can be traced to other DNA sequences in this sample. The rearrangement uses TRBV6-1 and TRBJ1-2; 9 bases map to TRBD1. CDR3 size: 15 residues. CDR1 and CDR2 from the germline V gene are MNHNS and SASEGT. The V and J ends lost 6 bases and 0 bases, in that order; junction bases with no gene match: 5. CDR3 DNA: TGTGCCAGCAGGGTGGGACAGGGCCCTAACTATGGCTACACCTTC. Its translation is CASRVGQGPNYGYTF.

V and J are TRBV7-2 and TRBJ1-4; a possible D gene is TRBD1 (5 bases). Germline V gene sequence: CDR1 SGHTA, CDR2 FQGNSA. The CDR3 contains 15 residues. Deletions cut 5 bases from V and 6 bases from J, with 16 bases between. This CDR3 reads CASSAGGARYEKLFF. In DNA form, the CDR3 reads TGTGCCAGCAGCGCTGGAGGGGCGCGGTATGAAAAACTGTTTTTT.

The chain recombines TRBV7-8 with TRBJ2-1; D remains ambiguous. V was pared by 8 bases and J by 15 bases, with 11 bases between. This CDR3 has 9 residues. CDR1 and CDR2 (germline): SGHVS, FQNEAQ. The CDR3 DNA is TGTGCCAGCCCCGGGCCGCTGTTCTTC. Translation: CASPGPLFF. The whole variable domain, remainder taken from reference TRBV7-8 and TRBJ2-1, is GAGVSQSPRYKVAKRGQDVALRCDPISGHVSLFWYQQALGQGPEFLTYFQNEAQLDKSGLPSDRFFAERPEGSVSTLKIQRTQQEDSAVYLCASPGPLFFGPGTRLTVL.

The chain carries TRBV7-8 and TRBJ2-5, with TRBD2 matching 10 bases. V dropped 4 bases and J dropped 1; count of bases not matched to a gene: 12. CDR3 length: 18 residues. Looked up from germline, CDR1 is SGHVS and CDR2 is FQNEAQ. CDR3 sequence reads: CASSSLPGLADLQETQYF. CDR3 nucleotides: TGTGCCAGCAGCTCCCTACCCGGACTAGCGGATCTCCAAGAGACCCAGTACTTC.

The chain recombines TRBV6-1 with TRBJ2-1, with unresolved D. Germline V gives CDR1 MNHNS, CDR2 SASEGT. V shed 3 bases and J shed 6 bases, with 6 bases lying between them. CDR3 length: 12 residues. CDR3 DNA: TGTGCCAGCAGTGATAGACTCAATGAGCAGTTCTTC. Residues: CASSDRLNEQFF.

The chain carries TRBV4-2 and TRBJ1-2; 10 nucleotides align to TRBD1. V trimming: 1 base; J trimming: 6 bases; junction bases outside the gene matches: 5. Looked up from germline, CDR1 is LGHNA and CDR2 is YNFKEQ. This CDR3 region has 15 residues. In DNA, the CDR3 is TGTGCCAGCAGCCAAGGGGGACAGGGGAGGAATGGCTACACCTTC. It encodes CASSQGGQGRNGYTF.

The chain uses TRBV7-7 and TRBJ2-1, with a tentative D call TRBD2 (6 bases). CDR1 SSHAT and CDR2 FNYEAQ come from the germline V gene (reference sequence). The CDR3 runs to 16 residues. Trimming stripped 5 bases from V and 0 bases from J, with 14 bases between. CDR3 nucleotide sequence: TGTGCCAGCAGCCTTAGATGGGAGGACTCCTACAATGAGCAGTTCTTC. Translated, it gives CASSLRWEDSYNEQFF.

This sequence joins TRBV11-2 and TRBJ2-1, with a weak D call TRBD2 (6 bases). This CDR3 is built from 14 residues. Germline V gene sequence: CDR1 SGHAT, CDR2 FQNNGV. V shed 6 bases and J shed 1 base, with 10 bases lying between them. CDR3 sequence (DNA): TGTGCCAGCAGTGCTAGCGTTTCCTACAATGAGCAGTTCTTC. Its translation is CASSASVSYNEQFF.

DNA of the CDR3: TGTGCCAGCAGCTTAGCCCGGGACACTAACTATGGCTACACCTTC. Translating it yields CASSLARDTNYGYTF. The rearrangement joins TRBV7-8 to TRBJ1-2; tentatively, D is TRBD1 (6 bases). The germline gives CDR1 SGHVS, CDR2 FQNEAQ. V was trimmed by 0 bases and J by 0 bases, leaving 8 bases between them. This CDR3 spans 15 amino acids.

The rearrangement joins TRBV6-5 to TRBJ2-7; possibly TRBD2 for D (6 bases). The CDR3 covers 14 residues. V was cut by 3 bases and J by 2 bases, with 11 bases left in between. CDR1 is MNHEY and CDR2 is SVGAGI in the germline V gene. The CDR3 coding sequence is TGTGCCAGCAGTTATGCGGGGATAACCTACGAGCAGTACTTC. Translating it yields CASSYAGITYEQYF.

This chain connects TRBV19 to TRBJ1-1; D ambiguous. Germline assignment: CDR1 LNHDA and CDR2 SQIVND (reference sequence). This CDR3 has 13 residues. V was shortened by 6 bases and J by 5 bases, with 13 bases between the two germline ends. As DNA, the CDR3 is TGTGCCAGTAGCCCCCCGCTCAGAACTGAAGCTTTCTTT. It yields the protein CASSPPLRTEAFF.

The V call is TRBV28, the J call TRBJ2-7, with D perhaps being TRBD1 or TRBD2 (5 bases each). This CDR3 region has 15 residues. The germline V and J ends were trimmed by 7 bases and 5 bases, with 21 bases remaining between them. Germline CDR1 reads MDHEN; CDR2 reads SYDVKM. DNA of the CDR3: TGTGCCAGCACCCCCCTCGAGGTTCTGGGGGACGAGCAGTACTTC. Its protein is CASTPLEVLGDEQYF.